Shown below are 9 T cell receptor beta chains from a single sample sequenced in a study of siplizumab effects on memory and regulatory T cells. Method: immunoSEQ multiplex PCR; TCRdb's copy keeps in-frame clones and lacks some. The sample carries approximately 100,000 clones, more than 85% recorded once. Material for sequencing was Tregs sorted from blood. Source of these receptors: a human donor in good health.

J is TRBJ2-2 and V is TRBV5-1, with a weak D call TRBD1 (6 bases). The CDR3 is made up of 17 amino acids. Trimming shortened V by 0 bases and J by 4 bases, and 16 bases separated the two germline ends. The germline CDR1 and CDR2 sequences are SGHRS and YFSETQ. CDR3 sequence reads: CASSLVPGFRGTGELFF. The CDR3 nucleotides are TGCGCCAGCAGCTTGGTACCCGGGTTCAGGGGCACCGGGGAGCTGTTTTTT.

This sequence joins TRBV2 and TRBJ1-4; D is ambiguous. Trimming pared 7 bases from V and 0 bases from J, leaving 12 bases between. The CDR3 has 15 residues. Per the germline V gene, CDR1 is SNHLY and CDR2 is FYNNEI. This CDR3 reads CASKAGYPTNEKLFF. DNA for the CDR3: TGTGCCAGCAAAGCAGGATATCCAACTAATGAAAAACTGTTTTTT. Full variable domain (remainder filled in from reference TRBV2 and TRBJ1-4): EPEVTQTPSHQVTQMGQEVILRCVPISNHLYFYWYRQILGQKVEFLVSFYNNEISEKSEIFDDQFSVERPDGSNFTLKIRSTKLEDSAMYFCASKAGYPTNEKLFFGSGTQLSVL.

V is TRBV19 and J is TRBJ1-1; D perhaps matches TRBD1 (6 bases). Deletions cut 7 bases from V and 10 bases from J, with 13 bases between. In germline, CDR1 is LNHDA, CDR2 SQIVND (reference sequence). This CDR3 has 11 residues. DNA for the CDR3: TGTGCCAGTAAGGGGGACGGGGTAGCTTTCTTT. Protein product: CASKGDGVAFF.

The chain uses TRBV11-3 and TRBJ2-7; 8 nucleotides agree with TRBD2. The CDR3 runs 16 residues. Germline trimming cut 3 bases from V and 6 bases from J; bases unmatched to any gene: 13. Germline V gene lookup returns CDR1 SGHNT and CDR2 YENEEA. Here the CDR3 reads CASSFRGGGGGSEQYF. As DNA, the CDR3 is TGTGCCAGCAGCTTCCGGGGGGGAGGAGGCGGTTCCGAGCAGTACTTC.

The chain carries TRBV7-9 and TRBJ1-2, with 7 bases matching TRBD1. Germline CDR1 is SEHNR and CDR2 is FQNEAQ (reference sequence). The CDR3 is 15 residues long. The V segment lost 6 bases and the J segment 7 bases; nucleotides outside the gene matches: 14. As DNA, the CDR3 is TGTGCCAGCAGACCAGACAGGGATGAGGTTGGTGGCTACACCTTC. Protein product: CASRPDRDEVGGYTF.

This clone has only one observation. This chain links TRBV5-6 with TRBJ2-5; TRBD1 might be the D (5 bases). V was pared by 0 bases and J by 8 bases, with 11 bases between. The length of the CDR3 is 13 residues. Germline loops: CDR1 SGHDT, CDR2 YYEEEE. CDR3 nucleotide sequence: TGTGCCAGCAGCTTGGGGGGCGGCACTACCCAGTACTTC. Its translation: CASSLGGGTTQYF.

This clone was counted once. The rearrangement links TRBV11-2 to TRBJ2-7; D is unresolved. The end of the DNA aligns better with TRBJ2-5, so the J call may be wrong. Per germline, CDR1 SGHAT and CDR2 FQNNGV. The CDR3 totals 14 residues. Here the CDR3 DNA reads TGTGCCAGCAGCTTAGACCCATTAACCGGGACCCAGTACTTC. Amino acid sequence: CASSLDPLTGTQYF.

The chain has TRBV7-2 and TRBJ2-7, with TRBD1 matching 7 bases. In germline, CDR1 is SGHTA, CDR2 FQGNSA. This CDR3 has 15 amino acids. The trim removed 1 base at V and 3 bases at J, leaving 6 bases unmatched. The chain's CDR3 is CASSLVTGQIYEQYF. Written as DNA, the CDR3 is TGTGCCAGCAGCTTAGTCACGGGACAGATCTACGAGCAGTACTTC. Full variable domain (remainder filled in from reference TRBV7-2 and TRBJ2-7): GAGVSQSPSNKVTEKGKDVELRCDPISGHTALYWYRQSLGQGLEFLIYFQGNSAPDKSGLPSDRFSAERTGGSVSTLTIQRTQQEDSAVYLCASSLVTGQIYEQYFGPGTRLTVT.

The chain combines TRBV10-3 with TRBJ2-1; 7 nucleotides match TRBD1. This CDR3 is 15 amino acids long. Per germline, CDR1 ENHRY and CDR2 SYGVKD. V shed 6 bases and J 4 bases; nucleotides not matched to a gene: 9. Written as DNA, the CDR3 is TGTGCCATCAGCCCTAGGACAGGACAATACAATGAGCAGTTCTTC. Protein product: CAISPRTGQYNEQFF.